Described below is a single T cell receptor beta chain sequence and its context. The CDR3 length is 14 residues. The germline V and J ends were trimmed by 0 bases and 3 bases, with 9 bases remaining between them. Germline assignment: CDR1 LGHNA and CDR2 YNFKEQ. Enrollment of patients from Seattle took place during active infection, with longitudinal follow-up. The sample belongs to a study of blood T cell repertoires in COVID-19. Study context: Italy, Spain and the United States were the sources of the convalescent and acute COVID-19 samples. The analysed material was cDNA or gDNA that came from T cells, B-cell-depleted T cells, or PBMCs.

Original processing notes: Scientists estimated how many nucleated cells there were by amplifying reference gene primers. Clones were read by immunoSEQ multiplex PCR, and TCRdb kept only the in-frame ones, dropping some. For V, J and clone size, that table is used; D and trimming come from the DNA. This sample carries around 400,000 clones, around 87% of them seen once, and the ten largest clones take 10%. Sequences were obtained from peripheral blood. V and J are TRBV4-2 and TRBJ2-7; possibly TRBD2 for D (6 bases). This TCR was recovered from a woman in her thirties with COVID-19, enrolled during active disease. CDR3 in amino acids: CASSQDTGDYEQYF. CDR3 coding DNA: TGTGCCAGCAGCCAAGATACGGGGGACTACGAGCAGTACTTC.